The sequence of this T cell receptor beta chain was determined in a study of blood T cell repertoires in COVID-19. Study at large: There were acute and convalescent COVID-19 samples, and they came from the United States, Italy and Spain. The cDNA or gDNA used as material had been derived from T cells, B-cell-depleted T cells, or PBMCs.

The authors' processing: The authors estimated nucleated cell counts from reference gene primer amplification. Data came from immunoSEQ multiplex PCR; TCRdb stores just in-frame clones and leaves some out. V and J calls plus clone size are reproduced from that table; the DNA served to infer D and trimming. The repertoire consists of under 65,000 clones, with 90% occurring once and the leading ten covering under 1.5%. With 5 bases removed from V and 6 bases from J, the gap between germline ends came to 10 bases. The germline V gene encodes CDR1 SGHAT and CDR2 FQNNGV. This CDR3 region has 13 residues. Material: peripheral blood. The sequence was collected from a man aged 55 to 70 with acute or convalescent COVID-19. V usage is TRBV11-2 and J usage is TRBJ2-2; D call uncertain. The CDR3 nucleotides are TGTGCCAGCAGCCTGTCTAGTGCCGGGGAGCTGTTTTTT. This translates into CASSLSSAGELFF. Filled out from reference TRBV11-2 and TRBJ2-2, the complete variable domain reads EAGVAQSPRYKIIEKRQSVAFWCNPISGHATLYWYQQILGQGPKLLIQFQNNGVVDDSQLPKDRFSAERLKGVDSTLKIQPAKLEDSAVYLCASSLSSAGELFFGEGSRLTVL.